The 21 T cell receptor beta chains below were found in one sample sequenced in a study of T cells in Graves' hyperthyroidism and ophthalmopathy. The source material, RNA transcripts, was used to amplify TCR beta CDR3 regions. An initial round of RT-PCR targeting the TCR CDR3 relied on the HTBI primer set. One entry per CDR3 protein, called by TCRdb with MiXCR from the multiplex PCR reads. This table has almost 600,000 distinct CDR3 sequences, under 60% appearing once. The sequenced sample was peripheral blood or thyroid tissue (not recorded which). These receptors came from a woman aged 18-29 years with Graves' hyperthyroidism.

The sample holds many counts of this clonotype. This chain connects TRBV11-3 to TRBJ2-7; TRBD2 is a possible D gene (6 bases). Between the trimmed V and J ends, which lost 6 bases and 4 bases, there was a span of 19 bases. CDR1 is SGHNT and CDR2 is YENEEA in the germline V gene. The CDR3 runs to 15 residues. The CDR3 DNA is TGTGCCAGCAGAAAAACGGGACTCGAATCTTACGAGCAGTACTTC. Its protein product is CASRKTGLESYEQYF.

This clonotype was seen a few times. The rearrangement links TRBV14 to TRBJ1-4; unclear D gene. Per germline, CDR1 SGHDN and CDR2 FVKESK. This CDR3 is built from 12 residues. V gave up 8 bases and J gave up 4 bases, with 8 bases separating them. CDR3 sequence: CASPKGNEKLFF. The CDR3 DNA is TGTGCCAGCCCCAAGGGTAATGAAAAACTGTTTTTT.

This clonotype showed up many times. The gene calls are TRBV10-3 and TRBJ2-7; possibly TRBD2 for D (6 bases). Trimming stripped 6 bases from V and 3 bases from J, with 12 bases between. Germline-derived CDR1 and CDR2 are ENHRY and SYGVKD. The CDR3 covers 13 residues. CDR3 DNA sequence: TGTGCCATCAGGGCAGGCGGGGACTACGAGCAGTACTTC. Amino acids: CAIRAGGDYEQYF.

This clonotype occurred many times. The chain carries TRBV12-3 or TRBV12-4 and TRBJ2-7, with 7 positions matching TRBD1. This CDR3 is 15 amino acids long. V lost 1 base, J lost 5 bases, and 8 bases stayed unmatched. CDR3 sequence (DNA): TGTGCCAGCAGTTTAGTTCTCAGGGGGATGAACGAGCAGTACTTC. This sequence encodes CASSLVLRGMNEQYF.

In regard to this clonotype: The final CDR3 position lacks the conserved phenylalanine or tryptophan, pointing to a likely read error. The DNA is left out, because the CDR3 cannot be placed on it with certainty; the CDR3 is given as TCRdb lists it. The V call is TRBV7-3, the J call TRBJ1-4. CDR1 SGHTA and CDR2 FQGTGA come from the germline V gene. The CDR3 totals 10 residues, both ends included. The CDR3 reads CASSGDLAGV.

The chain links TRBV15 to TRBJ1-2; D is possibly TRBD1 (6 bases). Looked up from germline, CDR1 is LNHNV and CDR2 is YYDKDF (reference sequence). CDR3 length: 14 residues. Between the trimmed V and J ends, which lost 3 bases and 7 bases, there was a span of 15 bases. The CDR3 DNA reads as TGTGCCACCAGCAGGGACAGAGGAGGGGCTGGCTACACCTTC. Amino acids: CATSRDRGGAGYTF.

The CDR3 protein is CSASRVASGTGAIQYF. DNA of the CDR3: TGCAGTGCTAGTCGGGTGGCTAGCGGAACCGGGGCCATTCAGTACTTC. The rearrangement joins TRBV20-1 to TRBJ2-7; 7 bases match TRBD2. The J call is in doubt because the DNA end fits TRBJ2-4 better. Germline CDR1 reads DFQATT; CDR2 reads SNEGSKA (reference sequence). This CDR3 is 16 amino acids long.

This clonotype appeared many times. The chain recombines TRBV2 with TRBJ1-2; perhaps TRBD1 as D (5 bases). V was clipped by 2 bases and J by 8 bases, with 18 bases between them. CDR3 length equals 15 residues. CDR1 is SNHLY and CDR2 is FYNNEI in the germline V gene. CDR3 coding DNA: TGTGCCAGCAGTGAACACCGGGGCTCCAGCTCAGGCTACACCTTC. It encodes CASSEHRGSSSGYTF.

This clonotype was picked up one time. This sequence joins TRBV29-1 and TRBJ2-6; D might be TRBD1 or TRBD2, each matching 6 bases. V lost 4 bases, J lost 4 bases, and 17 bases lay in between. The CDR3 covers 16 residues. From germline, CDR1 is SQVTM and CDR2 ANQGSEA. The CDR3 DNA follows: TGCAGCGTTGCCGGCAGGAGGGACACCGGGGCCAACGTCCTGACTTTC. Encoded protein: CSVAGRRDTGANVLTF.

This clonotype was picked up a small number of times. The chain recombines TRBV27 with TRBJ1-2, with 7 positions matching TRBD1. From germline, CDR1 is MNHEY and CDR2 SMNVEV (reference sequence). The CDR3 runs to 16 residues. V gave up 5 bases and J gave up 0 bases; unmatched junction bases: 9. CDR3 loop: CASSPPPTGPNYGYTF. As DNA, the CDR3 is TGTGCCAGCAGTCCCCCCCCGACAGGGCCTAACTATGGCTACACCTTC.

The genes are TRBV7-3 and TRBJ1-1; unclear D gene. Trimming removed 5 bases at V and 1 base at J, with 14 bases between. CDR3 length: 15 amino acids. CDR1 and CDR2 (germline): SGHTA, FQGTGA. The DNA of the CDR3 is TGTGCCAGCAGCCCTGACACCGGCCCGAACACTGAAGCTTTCTTT. It is translated as CASSPDTGPNTEAFF.

The chain couples TRBV4-2 to TRBJ2-7, with D unresolved. There are 16 residues in the CDR3. The germline V gene has CDR1 LGHNA and CDR2 YNFKEQ. V was cut by 3 bases and J by 0 bases, with 15 bases left in between. CDR3 bases: TGTGCCAGCAGCCACGCGTGGAGCCAGAGCTCCTACGAGCAGTACTTC. It encodes CASSHAWSQSSYEQYF.

This clonotype came up many times. The genes are TRBV20-1 and TRBJ2-5; TRBD2 aligns across 12 bases. CDR1 is DFQATT and CDR2 is SNEGSKA in the germline V gene (reference sequence). V lost 3 bases, J lost 1 base, and 6 bases stayed unmatched. The CDR3 covers 16 residues. The CDR3 here is CSARPGLAGLQETQYF. The CDR3 DNA reads as TGCAGTGCTAGGCCGGGACTAGCGGGTCTCCAAGAGACCCAGTACTTC.

CDR3 bases: TGCGCCAGCAGCCATATGGGGGCCAACGTCCTGACTTTC. It yields the protein CASSHMGANVLTF. V usage is TRBV4-3 and J usage is TRBJ2-6; D uncertain. Trimming cost V 3 bases and J 4 bases, with 4 bases left between them. Germline V gene lookup returns CDR1 LGHNA and CDR2 YSLEER. The CDR3 runs to 13 residues.

V usage is TRBV4-3 and J usage is TRBJ2-1; 11 nucleotides match TRBD2. Germline V gene lookup returns CDR1 LGHNA and CDR2 YSLEER. The CDR3 runs to 15 residues. V was pared by 1 base and J by 8 bases, with 4 bases of the junction left unmatched. The CDR3 DNA reads as TGCGCCAGCAGCCAAGTGACTAGCGGGATCGATGAGCAGTTCTTC. Protein sequence: CASSQVTSGIDEQFF.

This clonotype was detected many times. This chain connects TRBV6-5 to TRBJ2-7; 7 nucleotides line up with TRBD1. V was pared by 6 bases and J by 1 base, with 6 bases of the junction left unmatched. Germline CDR1 MNHEY, CDR2 SVGAGI. This CDR3 has 14 amino acids. The CDR3 spells CASRPWTGSYEQYF. CDR3 sequence (DNA): TGTGCCAGCAGACCCTGGACAGGTTCCTACGAGCAGTACTTC.

This clonotype was detected many times. V gene TRBV7-7 combines with J gene TRBJ2-7, with D maybe TRBD2 (5 bases). This CDR3 has 13 amino acids. V shed 1 base and J shed 7 bases, with 11 bases lying between them. Germline-derived CDR1 and CDR2 are SSHAT and FNYEAQ (reference sequence). This chain's CDR3 is CASSLVETGEQYF. DNA for the CDR3: TGTGCCAGCAGCTTAGTTGAGACGGGGGAGCAGTACTTC. Complete variable domain (other parts from reference TRBV7-7 and TRBJ2-7): GAGVSQSPRYKVTKRGQDVTLRCDPISSHATLYWYQQALGQGPEFLTYFNYEAQPDKSGLPSDRFSAERPEGSISTLTIQRTEQRDSAMYRCASSLVETGEQYFGPGTRLTVT.

The CDR3 reads CASSSYLGSYEQYF. The CDR3 DNA sequence: TGTGCCAGCAGCTCCTACCTAGGCTCCTACGAGCAGTACTTC. The rearrangement joins TRBV7-3 to TRBJ2-7; D unclear. Germline V lookup: CDR1 SGHTA, CDR2 FQGTGA. V dropped 4 bases and J dropped 0 bases, with 10 bases sitting between them. The CDR3 contains 14 residues.

The CDR3 DNA sequence: TGTGCCAGCAGCGTTGAAGCGGGAGCTATCAATGAGCAGTTCTTC. Amino acid sequence: CASSVEAGAINEQFF. This sequence joins TRBV9 and TRBJ2-1, with TRBD2 matching 8 bases. This CDR3 spans 15 amino acids. Germline CDR1 and CDR2: SGDLS and YYNGEE. V dropped 2 bases and J dropped 6; count of bases not matched to a gene: 7.

This clonotype appeared many times. The chain links TRBV12-3 or TRBV12-4 to TRBJ1-2; possibly TRBD1 for D (5 bases). Trimming stripped 6 bases from V and 8 bases from J, with 10 bases between. The CDR3 sequence is 11 residues long. CDR3 protein: CASSRDRGYTF. The CDR3 nucleotides read TGTGCCAGCAGCAGGGATCGGGGCTACACCTTC.

V gene TRBV7-6 combines with J gene TRBJ2-3; D could derive from TRBD1 or TRBD2 (5 bases each). The germline V and J ends were trimmed by 3 bases and 1 base, with 14 bases remaining between them. The CDR3 contains 16 residues. CDR1 SGHVS and CDR2 FNYEAQ come from the germline V gene. This CDR3 reads CASSFRGVGGTDTQYF. The CDR3 coding sequence is TGTGCCAGCAGCTTTAGAGGGGTTGGGGGCACAGATACGCAGTATTTT. The whole variable domain, remainder taken from reference TRBV7-6 and TRBJ2-3, is GAGVSQSPRYKVTKRGQDVALRCDPISGHVSLYWYRQALGQGPEFLTYFNYEAQQDKSGLPNDRFSAERPEGSISTLTIQRTEQRDSAMYRCASSFRGVGGTDTQYFGPGTRLTVL.